The rows below give T cell receptor beta chains drawn from one sample of a study of blood T cell repertoires in COVID-19. The method was immunoSEQ multiplex PCR; TCRdb's version includes in-frame clones alone and lacks a portion of them. The sample holds about 240,000 clones; roughly 91% are singletons and the top ten take over 4%. Sequencing was done on a sample of PBMCs or T cells enriched from blood (not recorded which). Receptors were obtained from a woman in her 30s who had recovered from COVID-19. CDR3s include the opening cysteine and the closing phenylalanine or tryptophan. The D gene is left open where the match is weak. Clone size, where shown, is once, few, many, or a class for clones that have expanded.

clone size,D gene,J gene,V gene,CDR3 protein,CDR3 DNA
NA,TRBD1,TRBJ2-7,TRBV6-5,CASRSSGTATYEQYF,TGTGCCAGCAGATCCTCCGGGACAGCGACCTACGAGCAGTACTTC
NA,NA,TRBJ1-1,TRBV7-9,CASTQEGLEAFF,TGTGCCAGCACCCAGGAGGGCTTAGAAGCTTTCTTT
NA,NA,TRBJ1-3,TRBV6-5,CASSYSVNSGNTIYF,TGTGCCAGCAGTTATAGTGTTAACTCTGGAAACACCATATATTTT
NA,TRBD1,TRBJ2-5,TRBV11-2,CASSSRTGDGETQYF,TGTGCCAGCAGCTCGCGGACAGGGGATGGAGAGACCCAGTACTTC
NA,TRBD1,TRBJ1-4,TRBV2,CASRLRTGGEEKLFF,TGTGCCAGCAGACTTAGGACAGGGGGAGAAGAAAAACTGTTTTTT
NA,NA,TRBJ2-3,TRBV11-2,CASSLTSPPTDTQYF,TGTGCCAGCAGCTTAACTAGCCCCCCCACAGATACGCAGTATTTT
NA,NA,TRBJ1-2,TRBV28,CASSQGVGRGYGYTF,TGTGCCAGCAGTCAGGGTGTGGGGCGAGGCTATGGCTACACCTTC
NA,TRBD1,TRBJ2-7,TRBV10-3,CAISESLQGAYEQYF,TGTGCCATCAGTGAGTCTCTGCAGGGGGCTTACGAGCAGTACTTC
NA,NA,TRBJ2-1,TRBV10-2,CASSEVDTQNNEQFF,TGCGCCAGCAGTGAGGTCGACACTCAGAACAATGAGCAGTTCTTC
NA,TRBD2,TRBJ2-3,TRBV19,CAVTSGMPGTQYF,TGTGCTGTTACTAGCGGGATGCCAGGGACGCAGTATTTT
NA,NA,TRBJ2-7,TRBV2,CASSEVYEQYF,TGTGCCAGCAGTGAAGTATACGAGCAGTACTTC
once,NA,TRBJ2-5,TRBV2,CASSESLRGGETQYF,TGTGCCAGCAGTGAAAGCTTGAGGGGAGGAGAGACCCAGTACTTC
NA,TRBD2,TRBJ2-3,TRBV30,CAWSPRRAGFRDTQYF,TGTGCCTGGAGCCCACGGCGAGCGGGATTCAGAGATACGCAGTATTTT
NA,NA,TRBJ1-3,TRBV7-8,CASSLKGEYGKRNTIYF,TGTGCCAGCAGCTTAAAGGGGGAATATGGGAAAAGAAACACCATATATTTT
NA,NA,TRBJ2-2,TRBV5-1,CASSLAVGQTGELFF,TGCGCCAGCAGCTTGGCCGTAGGACAAACCGGGGAGCTGTTTTTT
once,NA,TRBJ1-4,TRBV5-4,CASSLDGEDGEKLFF,TGTGCCAGCAGCTTGGACGGGGAGGACGGTGAAAAACTGTTTTTT
NA,NA,TRBJ1-5,TRBV30,CAWSLGGNQPQHF,TGTGCCTGGAGTTTAGGAGGGAATCAGCCCCAGCATTTT
NA,NA,TRBJ1-1,TRBV2,CASRREHTEAFF,TGTGCCAGCAGGAGGGAACATACTGAAGCTTTCTTT
few,NA,TRBJ1-1,TRBV3-1/TRBV3-2,CASSQTPNTEAFF,TGTGCCAGCAGTCAGACACCGAACACTGAAGCTTTCTTT
NA,NA,TRBJ2-7,TRBV11-1,CASSLSRQNQYF,TGTGCCAGCAGCTTAAGCCGACAGAATCAGTACTTC
NA,NA,TRBJ2-2,TRBV19,CASRNPGNTGELFF,TGTGCCAGTAGAAATCCGGGGAACACCGGGGAGCTGTTTTTT
NA,NA,TRBJ1-1,TRBV28,CASSLFRGTEAFF,TGTGCCAGCAGTTTATTTAGGGGAACTGAAGCTTTCTTT
NA,NA,TRBJ2-5,TRBV7-2,CASSMAREGAETQYF,TGTGCCAGCAGCATGGCACGTGAAGGGGCAGAGACCCAGTACTTC
NA,NA,TRBJ2-1,TRBV7-2,CASSSTVLATLYNEQFF,TGTGCCAGCAGCTCCACCGTTCTAGCGACCCTATACAATGAGCAGTTCTTC
NA,TRBD2,TRBJ2-2,TRBV7-3,CASSLTSGLAGAGELFF,TGTGCCAGCAGCCTGACATCCGGACTAGCGGGAGCCGGGGAGCTGTTTTTT
NA,TRBD1,TRBJ2-2,TRBV4-3,CASSHNTGASTGELFF,TGCGCCAGCAGCCATAATACAGGGGCCTCCACCGGGGAGCTGTTTTTT
NA,NA,TRBJ1-1,TRBV15,CATSRPGMNTEAFF,TGTGCCACCAGCAGGCCGGGAATGAACACTGAAGCTTTCTTT
NA,TRBD2,TRBJ2-1,TRBV3-1/TRBV3-2,CASSLGRALWNEQFF,TGTGCCAGCAGTCTCGGGAGGGCCTTGTGGAATGAGCAGTTCTTC
NA,NA,TRBJ1-1,TRBV11-2,CASSLEWTPRWDTEAFF,TGTGCCAGCAGCTTAGAGTGGACACCGCGGTGGGACACTGAAGCTTTCTTT
once,TRBD1,TRBJ1-4,TRBV9,CASSPAALTGVGEKLFF,TGTGCCAGCAGCCCAGCTGCACTTACAGGGGTGGGAGAAAAACTGTTTTTT